This TCR beta chain stems from a study of CD8+ T cells in alopecia areata. Concerning this clone itself: Its antigen is still unknown. Different DNA sequences within this sample yield the same CDR3.

Peripheral blood and lesional scalp punch biopsies came from alopecia areata patients. General observations from the study: Sharing of TCRs across patients appeared less clear than in mice, possibly for HLA-related reasons.

The V gene's germline CDR1 is MDHEN and CDR2 SYDVKM. This CDR3 comprises 14 residues. The junction had 0 bases not matched to a gene; V was cut back by 5 bases and J by 4 bases. In each case, RNA was isolated and then reverse transcribed into cDNA as the sequencing template. The table came from immunoSEQ multiplex PCR; TCRdb's copy has only in-frame clones and leaves some out. The sample yields approximately 99,000 clones, about 50% seen once. This receptor was obtained from a human donor with alopecia areata. The genes are TRBV28 and TRBJ2-1; 12 nucleotides line up with TRBD2. The source material was NKG2D-low CD8+ T cells sorted from blood. The CDR3 DNA reads as TGTGCCAGCAGTGGACTAGCGGGGTACAATGAGCAGTTCTTC. Residues: CASSGLAGYNEQFF.